A selection of T cell receptor beta chains follows, all from one sample in a study of Ad26.COV2.S vaccination and SARS-CoV-2 variants. The repertoire was sequenced with immunoSEQ multiplex PCR; TCRdb's copy has only in-frame clones and lacks some. This sample has approximately 480,000 clones; roughly 87% occur once, and the top ten carry 9.5% to 15%. Sequencing used peripheral blood, obtained in a trial of Ad26.COV2.S vaccine versus placebo. The source is a person between 18 and 59 years old who received the Ad26.COV2.S COVID-19 vaccine or a placebo. Each CDR3 is given with its conserved first and last residue. Fields, in order: D gene, J gene, V gene, clone size, CDR3 DNA, CDR3 protein. D genes are given only for firm matches. Clone size is shown for a subset of rows, as once, few, many or a class of expanded clone.

>NA|TRBJ1-2|TRBV24-1|NA
TGTGCCACCAGTTCTGGTGGGGACTATGGCTACACCTTC
CATSSGGDYGYTF
>NA|TRBJ2-7|TRBV5-6|NA
TGTGCCAGCAGCCTCACAGGGAGCACCTACGAGCAGTACTTC
CASSLTGSTYEQYF
>NA|TRBJ1-2|TRBV30|NA
TGTGCCGGGGGCAGGCCGACCTCCTATGGCTACACCTTC
CAGGRPTSYGYTF
>TRBD1|TRBJ2-5|TRBV5-1|NA
TGCGCCAGCAGCTTTGGGACAGGGGCCCAAGAGACCCAGTACTTC
CASSFGTGAQETQYF
>NA|TRBJ1-2|TRBV28|NA
TGTGCCAGCAGTTTATTCGTTAGTGGCTACACCTTC
CASSLFVSGYTF
>NA|TRBJ1-4|TRBV5-5|NA
TGTGCCAGCAGTTTTCCAACTAATGAAAAACTGTTTTTT
CASSFPTNEKLFF
>NA|TRBJ2-1|TRBV28|once
TGTGCCAGCAGTTTACGAGCAGCCCACTACAATGAGCAGTTCTTC
CASSLRAAHYNEQFF
>NA|TRBJ1-5|TRBV7-9|NA
TGTGCCAGCAGCTTAGCGCAGAATCAGCCCCAGCATTTT
CASSLAQNQPQHF
>NA|TRBJ1-2|TRBV2|NA
TGTGCCAGCAGTGAATTCCGAGTTGGAGGGACCGGAGGTACCTACACCTTC
CASSEFRVGGTGGTYTF
>NA|TRBJ2-7|TRBV28|NA
TGTGCCAGCACCCACGGCGCCGGAACCTACGAGCAGTACTTC
CASTHGAGTYEQYF
>TRBD1|TRBJ1-5|TRBV6-5|NA
TGTGCCAGCAGTTCCGGACAGGGGGCCCAGCCCCAGCATTTT
CASSSGQGAQPQHF